The T cell receptor beta chain under discussion was sequenced for a study of T cell repertoires in ileal Crohn's disease. On the study more broadly: Patients had a median roughly 8-year disease duration, and around 35% were active smokers. Operated complications were stricturing disease (roughly 60%) and penetrating disease (39%).

There are 12 residues in the CDR3. The germline CDR1 and CDR2 sequences are SNHLY and FYNNEI. Trimming took off 6 bases at V and 5 bases at J, with 8 bases between the two ends. The method was immunoSEQ multiplex PCR; TCRdb's version includes in-frame clones alone and lacks a portion of them. The sample has around 7,900 clones, around four fifths seen once. Of note for this clone: Its antigen remains unidentified. Distinct nucleotide sequences in the sample also encode this CDR3.

Whole-study findings and limits: Sorted CD8 T cells held more high-frequency clones than CD4. Active smokers at surgery had more clonal expansions than non-smokers.

The chain combines TRBV2 with TRBJ1-5; TRBD1 is a possible D gene (5 bases). This receptor was taken from an adult with Crohn's disease. Sequencing input: ileal tissue. Here the CDR3 DNA reads TGTGCCAGCAGGGGGGGGGATCAGCCCCAGCATTTT. Encoded protein: CASRGGDQPQHF.